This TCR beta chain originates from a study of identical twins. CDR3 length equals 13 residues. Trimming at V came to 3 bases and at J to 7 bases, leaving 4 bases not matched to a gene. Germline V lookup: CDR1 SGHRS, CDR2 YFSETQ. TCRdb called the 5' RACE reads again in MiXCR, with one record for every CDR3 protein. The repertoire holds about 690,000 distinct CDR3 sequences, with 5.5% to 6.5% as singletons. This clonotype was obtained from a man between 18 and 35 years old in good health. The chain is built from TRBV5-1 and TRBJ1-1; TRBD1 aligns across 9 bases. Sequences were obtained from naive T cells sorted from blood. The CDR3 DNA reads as TGCGCCAGCAGCTGGGGACAGGGAGATGAAGCTTTCTTT. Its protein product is CASSWGQGDEAFF.